Below are 32 T cell receptor beta chains sequenced from a single sample in a study of CD8+CD57+ T cells in acquired aplastic anemia. Selection for sequencing was limited to patients who had shown CD8+CD57+ cell expansion by flow cytometry. CDR3 and TCR beta VDJ profiling relied on genomic DNA as the template. TCRdb passed the reads through MiXCR, listing each CDR3 protein once. The sample records 260,000 or so distinct CDR3 sequences, 45% to 50% being singletons. Sequencing was performed on sorted CD4+, CD8+, or CD8+CD57+ T cells (not recorded which) from PBMCs. These receptors were collected from a human donor with aplastic anemia.

At least ten counts were recorded for this clonotype. V is TRBV10-3 and J is TRBJ1-2; TRBD1 might be the D (5 bases). Germline V gene lookup returns CDR1 ENHRY and CDR2 SYGVKD. V lost 3 bases to trimming and J lost 3 bases, with 11 bases between them. This CDR3 contains 14 residues. The CDR3 sequence: CAISDLRGDYGYTF. The CDR3 DNA sequence: TGTGCCATCAGTGACTTACGGGGGGACTATGGCTACACCTTC.

The rearrangement links TRBV14 to TRBJ1-2; D is unclear. This CDR3 contains 15 residues. CDR1 and CDR2 from the germline V gene are SGHDN and FVKESK. Trimming left V 0 bases short and J 1 base short, with 9 bases between. As DNA, the CDR3 is TGTGCCAGCAGCCAAGATTATTCAGATAACTATGGCTACACCTTC. Translating it yields CASSQDYSDNYGYTF.

This clonotype has at least ten counts. This rearrangement joins TRBV5-1 to TRBJ2-7; D gene ambiguous. Per the germline V gene, CDR1 is SGHRS and CDR2 is YFSETQ. CDR3 size: 14 residues. Trimming took 0 bases from V and 4 from J, leaving 11 bases between them. This chain's CDR3 is CASSLEHNSYEQYF. In DNA form, the CDR3 reads TGCGCCAGCAGCTTGGAACACAACTCTTACGAGCAGTACTTC. The full variable domain, in which reference TRBV5-1 and TRBJ2-7 provide the parts outside the CDR3, is KAGVTQTPRYLIKTRGQQVTLSCSPISGHRSVSWYQQTPGQGLQFLFEYFSETQRNKGNFPGRFSGRQFSNSRSEMNVSTLELGDSALYLCASSLEHNSYEQYFGPGTRLTVT.

This clonotype was seen ten or more times. This sequence joins TRBV24-1 and TRBJ2-2; 10 positions agree with TRBD2. The V gene end was trimmed by 1 base and the J gene end by 7 bases; junction bases not matched to a gene: 5. CDR3 length: 16 amino acids. The germline gives CDR1 KGHDR, CDR2 SFDVKD. The CDR3 DNA reads as TGTGCCACCAGTGATTTTCTAGCGGGAGAGAACGGGGAGCTGTTTTTT. Translated: CATSDFLAGENGELFF.

The rearrangement links TRBV9 to TRBJ1-3; D perhaps matches TRBD1 (5 bases). Germline values: CDR1 SGDLS, CDR2 YYNGEE. The CDR3 loop spans 18 amino acids. V gave up 4 bases and J gave up 0 bases, with 20 bases separating them. The CDR3 region is CASSLTGNPLISGNTIYF. The CDR3 coding sequence is TGTGCCAGCAGCTTAACAGGAAACCCTTTAATCTCTGGAAACACCATATATTTT.

This clonotype has only a few counts. The V gene is TRBV7-2, the J gene TRBJ2-7; TRBD1 matches 7 bases. CDR1 is SGHTA and CDR2 is FQGNSA in the germline V gene. V dropped 6 bases and J dropped 5; count of bases not matched to a gene: 7. CDR3 length: 13 amino acids. The CDR3: CASSYLTGNEQYF. DNA of the CDR3: TGTGCCAGCAGTTACCTGACAGGGAACGAGCAGTACTTC.

This clonotype was observed a single time. One end of the junction does not line up with germline, which may come from a read error. The rearrangement links TRBV19 to TRBJ1-1, with a weak D call TRBD1 (6 bases). Looked up from germline, CDR1 is LNHDA and CDR2 is SQIVND (reference sequence). The CDR3 runs to 14 residues. CDR3 DNA: TGTGCCAGTAGTATAGTGAGCGGGGACACGGAAGCTTTCTTT. Translating gives CASSIVSGDTEAFF.

This clonotype was seen repeatedly, ten times or more. The chain combines TRBV4-1 with TRBJ2-7; the D gene is possibly TRBD2 (6 bases). CDR1 is MGHRA and CDR2 is YSYEKL in the germline V gene. Trimming removed 3 bases from V and 0 bases from J, with 18 bases in between. There are 17 residues in the CDR3. The CDR3 loop reads CASSQREVGGSSYEQYF. The CDR3 nucleotides are TGCGCCAGCAGCCAGAGGGAAGTGGGAGGCAGCTCCTACGAGCAGTACTTC.

The V call is TRBV5-8, the J call TRBJ1-5; weak D call: TRBD1 (5 bases). The germline V gene encodes CDR1 SGHTS and CDR2 YDEGEE. The CDR3 covers 14 residues. V lost 2 bases and J lost 3, with 9 bases in between. As DNA, the CDR3 is TGTGCCAGCAGCTTATTAGGGGCCAATCAGCCCCAGCATTTT. Protein: CASSLLGANQPQHF.

The rearrangement joins TRBV19 to TRBJ2-7; 9 bases match TRBD1. Trimming removed 9 bases from V and 6 bases from J; junction bases left unmatched: 3. The CDR3 is 11 residues long. In germline, CDR1 is LNHDA, CDR2 SQIVND (reference sequence). CDR3 residues: CASGTGSEQYF. The CDR3 nucleotides are TGTGCCAGCGGGACAGGGTCCGAGCAGTACTTC.

The rearrangement uses TRBV9 and TRBJ1-1; D gene ambiguous. Per germline, CDR1 SGDLS and CDR2 YYNGEE. Trimming left V 3 bases short and J 1 base short, with 16 bases between. The CDR3 contains 16 residues. The CDR3 sequence: CASSEGYQTSNTEAFF. CDR3 nucleotide sequence: TGTGCCAGCAGCGAAGGATACCAGACCTCGAACACTGAAGCTTTCTTT.

This clonotype was seen at least ten times. The rearrangement joins TRBV5-1 to TRBJ1-3, with D tentatively TRBD1 (5 bases). The CDR3 totals 17 residues. CDR1 and CDR2 from the germline V gene are SGHRS and YFSETQ. Between the trimmed V and J ends, which lost 4 bases and 2 bases, there was a span of 19 bases. The CDR3 sequence: CASSPELEDITGNTIYF. The DNA of the CDR3 is TGCGCCAGCAGCCCTGAACTGGAGGACATCACTGGAAACACCATATATTTT.

This clonotype came up many times. J is TRBJ2-3 and V is TRBV2; no reliable D call. CDR1 is SNHLY, CDR2 FYNNEI, per germline. CDR3 length: 16 residues. Trimming shortened V by 4 bases and J by 2 bases, and 16 bases separated the two germline ends. The CDR3 reads CASSGLGPSVTDTQYF. As DNA, the CDR3 is TGTGCCAGCAGTGGTCTTGGGCCCAGCGTCACAGATACGCAGTATTTT. Full variable domain (remainder filled in from reference TRBV2 and TRBJ2-3): EPEVTQTPSHQVTQMGQEVILRCVPISNHLYFYWYRQILGQKVEFLVSFYNNEISEKSEIFDDQFSVERPDGSNFTLKIRSTKLEDSAMYFCASSGLGPSVTDTQYFGPGTRLTVL.

This chain connects TRBV28 to TRBJ2-3, with D possibly being TRBD2 (7 bases). Germline V gene lookup returns CDR1 MDHEN and CDR2 SYDVKM. The V gene lost 6 bases and the J gene lost 9 bases, with 13 bases spanning the gap. The length of the CDR3 is 12 residues. CDR3 coding DNA: TGTGCCAGCAGGGTAGGGGGGGAGACGCAGTATTTT. Protein: CASRVGGETQYF.

The V gene is TRBV9, the J gene TRBJ1-1; the D is unclear. V dropped 0 bases and J dropped 7 bases, with 10 bases sitting between them. This CDR3 has 13 residues. In germline, CDR1 is SGDLS, CDR2 YYNGEE. The CDR3 loop is CASSVDSGYEAFF. DNA for the CDR3: TGTGCCAGCAGCGTAGATTCGGGTTATGAAGCTTTCTTT.

This clonotype was counted a few times. Possible read error: a much larger clone is one base away. The chain is built from TRBV20-1 and TRBJ2-1, with D tentatively TRBD2 (6 bases). The CDR3 is 14 amino acids. Germline V gene data show CDR1 as DFQATT and CDR2 as SNEGSKA (reference sequence). Deletions cut 2 bases from V and 7 bases from J, with 15 bases between. This chain's CDR3 is CSARIIGGTNEQFF. In nucleotides, the CDR3 is TGCAGTGCTAGAATCATAGGAGGGACTAATGAGCAGTTCTTC.

About this clonotype itself: It may be a read error: a sequence one base away is much more abundant. The chain couples TRBV10-3 to TRBJ1-4, with D possibly TRBD1 on 5 matching bases. The CDR3 runs 14 residues. Germline values: CDR1 ENHRY, CDR2 SYGVKD. CDR3 sequence (DNA): TGTGCCTCCGGGGATTCCGGGACTCGGGAAAAACTGTTGTTT. Its translation: CASGDSGTREKLLF.

This clonotype was seen more than once but under ten times. This chain uses TRBV10-3 with TRBJ2-2; 10 nucleotides line up with TRBD2. Germline values: CDR1 ENHRY, CDR2 SYGVKD. The trim removed 8 bases at V and 5 bases at J, leaving 8 bases unmatched. The CDR3 runs to 15 residues. CDR3 nucleotides: TGTGCCATCGCCTTAGGGACTAGCGATACCGGGGAGCTGTTTTTT. Translating gives CAIALGTSDTGELFF.

In this sample, this clonotype turned up many times. The CDR3 region is CASSTGTGRFEQYF. In nucleotides, the CDR3 is TGTGCCAGCAGCACCGGGACAGGGAGATTCGAGCAGTACTTC. The V call is TRBV28, the J call TRBJ2-7, with TRBD1 matching over 9 bases. Germline CDR1 reads MDHEN; CDR2 reads SYDVKM. The CDR3 spans 14 residues. J lost 6 bases, V lost 6 bases, and 9 bases had no gene match.

Points on this clonotype: Germline is not matched at one junction end, which may reflect a read error. This chain connects TRBV4-3 to TRBJ2-7; perhaps TRBD1 as D (6 bases). This CDR3 is built from 16 residues. The V gene's germline CDR1 is LGHNA and CDR2 YSLEER. The CDR3 sequence: CTSSQAIGQRKYEQYF. DNA of the CDR3: TGCACCAGCAGCCAAGCCATCGGACAGAGAAAATACGAGCAGTACTTC.

The table lists this clonotype with a few counts. This chain joins TRBV27 and TRBJ1-4; D gene unclear. Trimming removed 4 bases from V and 8 bases from J, with 11 bases in between. Germline V gives CDR1 MNHEY, CDR2 SMNVEV (reference sequence). This CDR3 is 13 amino acids long. The DNA of the CDR3 is TGTGCCAGCAGTTATGGGCGGCGGGAAAAACTGTTTTTT. This codes for CASSYGRREKLFF.

CDR3 sequence reads: CSESTGIYEQYF. The CDR3 DNA is TGCAGTGAGTCGACAGGGATCTACGAGCAGTACTTC. This chain connects TRBV20-1 to TRBJ2-7, with 7 bases that match TRBD1. The CDR3 is made up of 12 amino acids. With V trimmed by 7 bases and J by 3 bases, 6 bases remained unmatched. From germline, CDR1 is DFQATT and CDR2 SNEGSKA (reference sequence).

This clonotype was picked up many times. The chain recombines TRBV7-9 with TRBJ1-2; D is uncertain. Looked up from germline, CDR1 is SEHNR and CDR2 is FQNEAQ (reference sequence). The V and J ends lost 5 bases and 1 base respectively, with 11 bases between them. The CDR3 is 14 amino acids. In DNA form, the CDR3 reads TGTGCCAGCAGCCCCCCGGGCTATAACTATGGCTACACCTTC. This translates into CASSPPGYNYGYTF.

The chain uses TRBV27 and TRBJ1-1; tentatively, D is TRBD1 (6 bases). Trimming removed 6 bases from V and 1 base from J, with 21 bases in between. There are 17 residues in the CDR3. CDR1 and CDR2 (germline): MNHEY, SMNVEV (reference sequence). CDR3 residues: CASRVRDTPYQNTEAFF. The CDR3 nucleotides are TGTGCCAGCAGAGTTCGGGACACCCCTTACCAGAACACTGAAGCTTTCTTT.

This clonotype was observed at least ten times. The chain couples TRBV24-1 to TRBJ2-3; 11 nucleotides agree with TRBD2. Germline V lookup: CDR1 KGHDR, CDR2 SFDVKD. With 3 bases clipped from V and 5 bases from J, the junction kept 6 bases outside the gene matches. CDR3 length: 16 amino acids. The CDR3 DNA follows: TGTGCCACCAGTGATGCTAGCGGGAGGCCTCAAGATACGCAGTATTTT. Encoded protein: CATSDASGRPQDTQYF.

At least ten counts were recorded for this clonotype. V usage is TRBV11-3 and J usage is TRBJ2-1; 7 nucleotides match TRBD2. V shed 1 base, J shed 2 bases, and the junction held 8 bases outside the gene matches. Germline CDR1 is SGHNT and CDR2 is YENEEA. The CDR3 is made up of 17 amino acids. The CDR3 loop is CASSLGLADNAYNEQFF. Written as DNA, the CDR3 is TGTGCCAGCAGCTTAGGGCTAGCGGACAACGCCTACAATGAGCAGTTCTTC.

The chain couples TRBV19 to TRBJ2-7; maybe TRBD2 (5 bases). Germline V gene lookup returns CDR1 LNHDA and CDR2 SQIVND (reference sequence). V was pared by 2 bases and J by 5 bases, with 13 bases between. This CDR3 spans 14 amino acids. The CDR3 sequence: CASSINSVPDEQYF. The CDR3 DNA sequence: TGTGCCAGTAGTATAAATAGCGTTCCGGACGAGCAGTACTTC.

The J gene is TRBJ2-2, the V gene TRBV7-8, with a weak D call TRBD1 (5 bases). V lost 5 bases to trimming and J lost 6 bases, with 16 bases between them. CDR1 is SGHVS and CDR2 is FQNEAQ in the germline V gene. The CDR3 is made up of 15 amino acids. The CDR3 DNA is TGTGCCAGCAGCCTGGGGCCAAACTCGGCCGGGGAGCTGTTTTTT. This gives the protein CASSLGPNSAGELFF.

This clonotype was seen repeatedly, ten times or more. The chain employs TRBV2 and TRBJ1-1; D is undetermined. The germline gives CDR1 SNHLY, CDR2 FYNNEI. The V end was cut by 4 bases, the J end by 4 bases, with 16 bases between. The CDR3 contains 15 residues. The CDR3 region is CASSVHESSSTEAFF. The CDR3 DNA sequence: TGTGCCAGCAGTGTACACGAGAGTAGTAGCACTGAAGCTTTCTTT.

This clonotype was recorded only once. This sequence joins TRBV20-1 and TRBJ2-7; 9 bases align to TRBD1. CDR3 length: 12 amino acids. V trimming: 5 bases; J trimming: 9 bases; junction bases outside the gene matches: 8. The germline CDR1 and CDR2 sequences are DFQATT and SNEGSKA (reference sequence). This chain's CDR3 is CSAEDLGQGQYF. Here the CDR3 DNA reads TGCAGTGCTGAGGATCTGGGACAGGGGCAGTACTTC.

The rearrangement joins TRBV2 to TRBJ1-1; 7 positions match TRBD1. Trimming at V came to 8 bases and at J to 1 base, leaving 4 bases not matched to a gene. This CDR3 spans 13 amino acids. Germline assignment: CDR1 SNHLY and CDR2 FYNNEI. This chain's CDR3 is CASGRGTNTEAFF. As DNA, the CDR3 is TGTGCCAGCGGCAGGGGGACGAACACTGAAGCTTTCTTT.

The rearrangement uses TRBV5-1 and TRBJ2-1; 9 positions agree with TRBD1. Germline V gene data show CDR1 as SGHRS and CDR2 as YFSETQ. There are 13 residues in the CDR3. V shed 4 bases and J 10 bases; nucleotides not matched to a gene: 6. For the CDR3, the DNA is TGCGCCAGCAGCCGGGGACAGGGAGGCGAGCAGTTCTTC. This gives the protein CASSRGQGGEQFF.